The 16 T cell receptor beta chains listed next were all sequenced from one sample in a study of T cells in Graves' hyperthyroidism and ophthalmopathy. TCR beta CDR3 regions were amplified from RNA transcripts. When the TCR CDR3 underwent first-round RT-PCR, the HTBI primer set was used. MiXCR, run by TCRdb on the multiplex PCR reads, gives a single entry per CDR3 protein. The sample contains fewer than 900,000 distinct CDR3 sequences, 15% to 20% of which appear only once. What was sequenced was blood. Receptors originate from a man younger than 35 with Graves' hyperthyroidism.

The rearrangement uses TRBV15 and TRBJ1-2; the D is unclear. From germline, CDR1 is LNHNV and CDR2 YYDKDF (reference sequence). The CDR3 length is 11 residues. The ends were cut back, 0 bases at V and 8 bases at J, with 4 bases in the middle. CDR3: CATSRDRGYTF. In DNA, the CDR3 is TGTGCCACCAGCAGAGATCGGGGCTACACCTTC.

At least ten counts were recorded for this clonotype. This rearrangement joins TRBV10-3 to TRBJ2-3; D gene unclear. CDR1 is ENHRY, CDR2 SYGVKD, per germline. The length of the CDR3 is 13 residues. V was trimmed by 4 bases and J by 1 base, leaving 6 bases between them. The CDR3 DNA reads TGTGCCATCAGTGCCCGGGGCACAGATACGCAGTATTTT. Its protein is CAISARGTDTQYF.

This clonotype has only a few counts. The V and J genes are TRBV2 and TRBJ1-2; 7 nucleotides line up with TRBD1. Trimming at V came to 6 bases and at J to 4 bases, leaving 5 bases not matched to a gene. The germline gives CDR1 SNHLY, CDR2 FYNNEI. The CDR3 is 13 residues long. CDR3 sequence (DNA): TGTGCCAGCAGGCGGACAGGCCCCTATGGCTACACCTTC. Its translation: CASRRTGPYGYTF.

This chain connects TRBV28 to TRBJ1-5; no reliable D call. The CDR3 contains 14 residues. The germline V gene has CDR1 MDHEN and CDR2 SYDVKM. V lost 6 bases and J 1 base, leaving 10 bases between the germline ends. The CDR3 DNA follows: TGTGCCAGCAGGTCTTTACCAAGCAATCAGCCCCAGCATTTT. It specifies CASRSLPSNQPQHF. The full variable domain, with the rest looked up from reference TRBV28 and TRBJ1-5, is DVKVTQSSRYLVKRTGEKVFLECVQDMDHENMFWYRQDPGLGLRLIYFSYDVKMKEKGDIPEGYSVSREKKERFSLILESASTNQTSMYLCASRSLPSNQPQHFGDGTRLSIL.

This clonotype showed up just once. V is TRBV19 and J is TRBJ1-5; TRBD1 is a possible D gene (5 bases). This CDR3 is 15 amino acids long. Trimming shortened V by 3 bases and J by 7 bases, and 16 bases separated the two germline ends. Germline CDR1 and CDR2: LNHDA and SQIVND (reference sequence). CDR3 bases: TGTGCCAGTAGTATTGGGCGCAGGGTCGACCAGCCCCAGCATTTT. It codes for CASSIGRRVDQPQHF.

As for this clonotype: Since a much larger clone is just one base distant, this may be a read error. The chain is built from TRBV20-1 and TRBJ2-7; D might be TRBD1 (6 bases). Trimming left V 6 bases short and J 6 bases short, with 15 bases between. CDR3 size: 12 residues. CDR1 is DFQATT and CDR2 is SNEGSKA in the germline V gene (reference sequence). The CDR3 DNA reads as TGCAGTGCCAGCCTAACAGGGTTCGAGCAGTACTTC. Translation: CSASLTGFEQYF.

This clonotype was seen repeatedly, ten times or more. This chain links TRBV4-2 with TRBJ2-1; unclear D gene. Germline lookup yields CDR1 LGHNA and CDR2 YNFKEQ. V lost 4 bases and J 4 bases, leaving 8 bases between the germline ends. The CDR3 consists of 13 residues. The CDR3 DNA sequence: TGTGCCAGCAGCCCTTTCCTTTACAATGAGCAGTTCTTC. Protein sequence: CASSPFLYNEQFF.

The rearrangement links TRBV12-3 or TRBV12-4 to TRBJ1-6, with a weak D call TRBD1 (6 bases). Trimming cost V 6 bases and J 4 bases, with 13 bases left between them. CDR3 length equals 15 residues. The DNA of the CDR3 is TGTGCCAGCAGGATACAGGGAATGTATAATTCACCCCTCCACTTT. This codes for CASRIQGMYNSPLHF.

This clonotype was seen only a few times. The V call is TRBV28, the J call TRBJ2-5; D call uncertain. The V gene lost 4 bases and the J gene lost 3 bases, with 12 bases spanning the gap. CDR3 length: 14 residues. The germline gives CDR1 MDHEN, CDR2 SYDVKM. The CDR3 sequence: CASSSWGREETQYF. CDR3 bases: TGTGCCAGCAGTTCTTGGGGTCGGGAAGAGACCCAGTACTTC. The full variable domain, in which reference TRBV28 and TRBJ2-5 provide the parts outside the CDR3, is DVKVTQSSRYLVKRTGEKVFLECVQDMDHENMFWYRQDPGLGLRLIYFSYDVKMKEKGDIPEGYSVSREKKERFSLILESASTNQTSMYLCASSSWGREETQYFGPGTRLLVL.

This clonotype occurred a few times. The CDR3 loop is CSASSGGPAAFF. The CDR3 DNA follows: TGCAGCGCGTCCAGTGGGGGCCCCGCGGCTTTCTTT. The chain combines TRBV29-1 with TRBJ1-1, with a possible D match to TRBD1 (6 bases). Trimming removed 7 bases at V and 11 bases at J, with 20 bases between. This CDR3 spans 12 amino acids. Germline CDR1 is SQVTM and CDR2 is ANQGSEA.

This clonotype was found many times. The rearrangement links TRBV6-6 to TRBJ2-3; 9 bases align to TRBD2. V was clipped by 2 bases and J by 2 bases; unmatched bases: 2. Germline V gene data show CDR1 as MNHNY and CDR2 as SVGAGI (reference sequence). The CDR3 spans 15 residues. CDR3 protein: CASSYGGRATDTQYF. The DNA for the CDR3 is TGTGCCAGCAGTTACGGCGGGAGGGCCACAGATACGCAGTATTTT.

V gene TRBV11-1 combines with J gene TRBJ2-1; TRBD2 is a possible D gene (5 bases). Looked up from germline, CDR1 is SGHAT and CDR2 is FQDESV (reference sequence). With 3 bases removed from V and 2 bases from J, the gap between germline ends came to 17 bases. This CDR3 has 17 amino acids. Here the CDR3 reads CASSLSPRLATYNEQFF. CDR3 in DNA: TGTGCCAGCAGCTTGTCCCCCAGGCTAGCCACCTACAATGAGCAGTTCTTC.

The table lists this clonotype with many counts. V usage is TRBV13 and J usage is TRBJ2-1, with D perhaps matching TRBD2 (6 bases). The V end was cut by 1 base, the J end by 0 bases, with 10 bases between. Germline CDR1 reads PRHDT; CDR2 reads FYEKMQ (reference sequence). CDR3 length: 16 residues. The DNA of the CDR3 is TGTGCCAGCAGCTTAGATGGGACTCACTCCTACAATGAGCAGTTCTTC. It specifies CASSLDGTHSYNEQFF.

The chain couples TRBV6-5 to TRBJ2-7; 7 bases are shared with TRBD2. Per germline, CDR1 MNHEY and CDR2 SVGAGI. The CDR3 totals 14 residues. Losses at the gene ends were 2 bases for V and 6 bases for J; bases not matched to a gene: 7. CDR3 protein: CASSYPQAGSEQYF. The CDR3 DNA is TGTGCCAGCAGTTACCCCCAAGCGGGGTCCGAGCAGTACTTC.

Worth noting for this clonotype: A much larger clone lies a single base off, so this may be a read error. J is TRBJ1-1 and V is TRBV27; D unclear. CDR3 size: 13 residues. CDR1 is MNHEY and CDR2 is SMNVEV in the germline V gene (reference sequence). The CDR3 DNA reads as TGTGCCAGCAGTGAACTGACGGGTACTGGAGCTTTCTTT. Translating it yields CASSELTGTGAFF.

The chain joins TRBV4-1 to TRBJ2-7, with D perhaps matching TRBD1 (6 bases). Trimming took 0 bases from V and 3 from J, leaving 12 bases between them. Germline CDR1 MGHRA, CDR2 YSYEKL. This CDR3 is 15 amino acids long. The CDR3 loop reads CASSQERAGVYEQYF. The CDR3 DNA reads as TGCGCCAGCAGCCAAGAAAGGGCAGGGGTCTACGAGCAGTACTTC.